What follows are 30 T cell receptor beta chains derived from one specimen sequenced in a study of shared clonotypes between healthy human individuals (dated by TCRdb to the early 2020s). Libraries were constructed by the immunoSEQ multiplex PCR assay. TCRdb's version of the immuneACCESS table is confined to in-frame rearrangements and falls short of the full clone set. An unresolved V gene accounts for under half of the shortfall where checked; the remainder is of unknown origin. The sample includes more than 2 million clones, with 93% observed a single time. The ten most abundant clones make up under 2% of the sample. For the CD8 naive samples, CD45RO-negative cells were positively selected for CCR7, yielding a CD45RA+CCR7+ population from which TemRA cells were excluded. The sample consisted of naive CD8+ T cells from PBMCs. The sample's cell subset or site label, decoded: CD45RA+CCR7+. The receptor source for this set is a young man in good health. Some clones in this sample may be carry-over from other donors' samples.

This clone was found once. CDR3 bases: TGTGCCAGCAGTTTTCGCGACAGGGGGCTCAAGGGGTCGCAGTATTTT. This gives the protein CASSFRDRGLKGSQYF. The chain uses TRBV27 and TRBJ2-3; 10 bases are a match to TRBD1. CDR3 length: 16 amino acids. Trimming took 3 bases from V and 10 from J; bases not matched to a gene: 13. From germline, CDR1 is MNHEY and CDR2 SMNVEV (reference sequence).

The chain links TRBV28 to TRBJ2-1, with 9 bases that match TRBD1. Germline V CDR1 and CDR2: MDHEN, SYDVKM. The trim removed 10 bases at V and 4 bases at J, leaving 5 bases unmatched. This CDR3 region has 13 residues. CDR3 DNA sequence: TGTGCCACCCTGGGGACAGGGTACAATGAGCAGTTCTTC. Translated: CATLGTGYNEQFF. The full variable domain, its missing parts supplied by reference TRBV28 and TRBJ2-1, is DVKVTQSSRYLVKRTGEKVFLECVQDMDHENMFWYRQDPGLGLRLIYFSYDVKMKEKGDIPEGYSVSREKKERFSLILESASTNQTSMYLCATLGTGYNEQFFGPGTRLTVL.

About this clone: One end of the junction does not line up with germline, which may come from a read error. The V gene is TRBV9, the J gene TRBJ2-3; a weak D match, TRBD2 (6 bases). This CDR3 is 16 amino acids long. CDR1 is SGDLS, CDR2 YYNGEE, per germline. The CDR3 DNA follows: TGTGTCAGCAGCGTAAGGTCCGGGACTAGCACAGATACGCAGTATTTT. It yields the protein CVSSVRSGTSTDTQYF.

The chain carries TRBV7-9 and TRBJ2-7; D call uncertain. This CDR3 region has 15 residues. Deletions cut 0 bases from V and 1 base from J, with 10 bases between. Looked up from germline, CDR1 is SEHNR and CDR2 is FQNEAQ (reference sequence). This CDR3 is CASSLASLGSYEQYF. In DNA, the CDR3 is TGTGCCAGCAGCTTAGCCTCCCTGGGGTCCTACGAGCAGTACTTC.

This clone appeared once. This rearrangement joins TRBV27 to TRBJ1-1; the D is unclear. Trimming pared 4 bases from V and 1 base from J, leaving 10 bases between. From germline, CDR1 is MNHEY and CDR2 SMNVEV (reference sequence). The CDR3 has 14 amino acids. The CDR3 DNA is TGTGCCAGCAGTTCCTTGGTCGAGAACACTGAAGCTTTCTTT. This encodes CASSSLVENTEAFF.

Comment on this clone: The same CDR3 is also encoded by other DNA sequences in this sample. The chain joins TRBV7-9 to TRBJ1-2, with no clear D. CDR3 length: 12 residues. V gave up 0 bases and J gave up 8 bases, with 7 bases separating them. Germline CDR1 and CDR2: SEHNR and FQNEAQ (reference sequence). This chain's CDR3 is CASSLAVDGYTF. The CDR3 DNA reads TGTGCCAGCAGCTTAGCGGTGGACGGCTACACCTTC. The full variable domain, with the rest looked up from reference TRBV7-9 and TRBJ1-2, is DTGVSQNPRHKITKRGQNVTFRCDPISEHNRLYWYRQTLGQGPEFLTYFQNEAQLEKSRLLSDRFSAERPKGSFSTLEIQRTEQGDSAMYLCASSLAVDGYTFGSGTRLTVV.

The chain combines TRBV4-1 with TRBJ2-2, with 8 positions matching TRBD2. CDR1 MGHRA and CDR2 YSYEKL come from the germline V gene. J was trimmed by 6 bases and V by 1 base; bases with no gene match: 7. The CDR3 extends over 16 amino acids. The CDR3 sequence is CASSQGPAGDSGELFF. The DNA for the CDR3 is TGCGCCAGCAGCCAAGGACCAGCGGGAGACTCCGGGGAGCTGTTTTTT.

The chain joins TRBV14 to TRBJ1-2; 9 bases match TRBD1. Germline lookup yields CDR1 SGHDN and CDR2 FVKESK. There are 18 residues in the CDR3. The V gene end was trimmed by 1 base and the J gene end by 2 bases; junction bases not matched to a gene: 11. The CDR3 sequence is CASSQAFLGDRVNYGYTF. The CDR3 DNA reads as TGTGCCAGCAGCCAAGCTTTCTTGGGGGACAGGGTGAACTATGGCTACACCTTC.

The V and J genes are TRBV19 and TRBJ1-5, with 8 bases that match TRBD1. Germline trimming cut 6 bases from V and 1 base from J; bases unmatched to any gene: 8. The germline CDR1 and CDR2 sequences are LNHDA and SQIVND (reference sequence). There are 16 residues in the CDR3. The CDR3 coding sequence is TGTGCCAGTAGGGACAGGGATGGGGGAAGCAATCAGCCCCAGCATTTT. Translation: CASRDRDGGSNQPQHF. Supplemented by reference TRBV19 and TRBJ1-5, the full variable domain reads DGGITQSPKYLFRKEGQNVTLSCEQNLNHDAMYWYRQDPGQGLRLIYYSQIVNDFQKGDIAEGYSVSREKKESFPLTVTSAQKNPTAFYLCASRDRDGGSNQPQHFGDGTRLSIL.

V is TRBV4-1 and J is TRBJ1-5; D not certain. Trimming stripped 1 base from V and 1 base from J, with 8 bases between. CDR1 is MGHRA, CDR2 YSYEKL, per germline. This CDR3 has 15 amino acids. Here the CDR3 reads CASSQGWASNQPQHF. The CDR3 bases are TGCGCCAGCAGCCAAGGTTGGGCGAGCAATCAGCCCCAGCATTTT.

V and J are TRBV7-9 and TRBJ2-7, with TRBD1 matching over 7 bases. Germline CDR1 SEHNR, CDR2 FQNEAQ (reference sequence). V lost 4 bases to trimming and J lost 3 bases; unmatched junction nucleotides: 9. This CDR3 is 15 amino acids long. The CDR3 DNA reads as TGTGCCAGCAGCTCAAAACCCACAGGGGACTACGAGCAGTACTTC. Amino acid sequence: CASSSKPTGDYEQYF.

This clone was observed once. The chain is built from TRBV30 and TRBJ2-1, with D hard to call. Germline V gene sequence: CDR1 GTSNPN, CDR2 SVGIG (reference sequence). V was pared by 6 bases and J by 5 bases, with 14 bases between. The CDR3 length is 13 residues. CDR3 residues: CACPDCQDNEQFF. The CDR3, as DNA: TGTGCCTGCCCCGACTGCCAGGACAATGAGCAGTTCTTC.

In nucleotides, the CDR3 is TGCGCCAGCAGCAACTCCCCGGGCCCCCAAGAGACCCAGTACTTC. As protein: CASSNSPGPQETQYF. This chain links TRBV5-1 with TRBJ2-5; D unresolved. CDR3 length: 15 residues. Trimming stripped 4 bases from V and 1 base from J, with 14 bases between. CDR1 is SGHRS and CDR2 is YFSETQ in the germline V gene.

The chain combines TRBV6-4 with TRBJ2-3; D is ambiguous. Germline loops: CDR1 MRHNA, CDR2 SNTAGT. The germline V and J ends were trimmed by 0 bases and 5 bases, with 6 bases remaining between them. The CDR3 loop spans 13 amino acids. CDR3 sequence (DNA): TGTGCCAGCAGTGACTCCGAGCAAGATACGCAGTATTTT. Protein: CASSDSEQDTQYF.

The genes are TRBV11-2 and TRBJ2-1; TRBD1 aligns across 10 bases. The V and J ends lost 4 bases and 8 bases, in that order; junction bases with no gene match: 11. CDR3 length: 16 residues. CDR1 is SGHAT, CDR2 FQNNGV, per germline. Here the CDR3 reads CASSSRKDRGQDEQFF. CDR3 coding DNA: TGTGCCAGCAGCTCACGAAAAGACAGGGGGCAGGATGAGCAGTTCTTC.

The chain links TRBV7-9 to TRBJ2-7; tentative D call: TRBD1 (6 bases). The CDR3 length is 12 residues. Trimming took 5 bases from V and 9 from J, leaving 14 bases between them. Germline V gene sequence: CDR1 SEHNR, CDR2 FQNEAQ (reference sequence). The CDR3 sequence is CASSLREGGQYF. As DNA, the CDR3 is TGTGCCAGCAGCCTGCGAGAAGGGGGGCAGTACTTC.

The chain joins TRBV9 to TRBJ1-2; D might be TRBD1 (6 bases). V was clipped by 0 bases and J by 5 bases, with 17 bases between them. This CDR3 is built from 16 residues. Germline V gene lookup returns CDR1 SGDLS and CDR2 YYNGEE. CDR3 sequence reads: CASSVALQGLEYGYTF. CDR3 coding DNA: TGTGCCAGCAGCGTAGCCCTCCAGGGGTTGGAATATGGCTACACCTTC.

The chain is built from TRBV29-1 and TRBJ2-2, with TRBD2 identical over 9 bases. Germline values: CDR1 SQVTM, CDR2 ANQGSEA. This CDR3 comprises 16 residues. The V gene end was trimmed by 7 bases and the J gene end by 1 base; junction bases not matched to a gene: 10. The CDR3 DNA is TGCAGCGGTTGGTTGCGGGAGGGCCGGAACACCGGGGAGCTGTTTTTT. It specifies CSGWLREGRNTGELFF.

The V and J genes are TRBV7-9 and TRBJ2-2; the match to TRBD2 covers 9 bases. Germline V gene sequence: CDR1 SEHNR, CDR2 FQNEAQ (reference sequence). V gave up 6 bases and J gave up 8 bases; unmatched junction bases: 19. The CDR3 length is 18 residues. The CDR3 DNA sequence: TGTGCCAGCAGTATTAGTAGTATAGCGGGAGCCTCTGGTGGGGAGCTGTTTTTT. This encodes CASSISSIAGASGGELFF.

CDR3 residues: CASALGRTQYF. The CDR3 DNA reads TGTGCCAGTGCTTTGGGGCGGACCCAGTACTTC. The genes are TRBV19 and TRBJ2-5; D is perhaps TRBD1 (5 bases). Germline V CDR1 and CDR2: LNHDA, SQIVND (reference sequence). The CDR3 is made up of 11 amino acids. V was pared by 8 bases and J by 7 bases, with 11 bases between.

J is TRBJ1-5 and V is TRBV6-6; maybe TRBD1 (5 bases). V gave up 4 bases and J gave up 5 bases, with 15 bases separating them. Germline loops: CDR1 MNHNY, CDR2 SVGAGI (reference sequence). CDR3 length equals 15 residues. CDR3 nucleotides: TGTGCCAGCAGTTGGAGCAGGGAAGGGGATCAGCCCCAGCATTTT. Protein product: CASSWSREGDQPQHF.

This clone was counted once. This rearrangement joins TRBV7-3 to TRBJ2-5, with D unresolved. CDR1 SGHTA and CDR2 FQGTGA come from the germline V gene. The CDR3 consists of 13 residues. V was shortened by 5 bases and J by 5 bases, with 12 bases between the two germline ends. The CDR3 is CASSLGLGETQYF. Written as DNA, the CDR3 is TGTGCCAGCAGCCTGGGCCTGGGGGAGACCCAGTACTTC.

Regarding this clone: At the DNA level, this CDR3 is encoded by other sequences in the same sample as well. This chain connects TRBV7-3 to TRBJ2-1; the D gene is possibly TRBD1 (5 bases). Trimming took off 6 bases at V and 2 bases at J, with 8 bases between the two ends. There are 13 residues in the CDR3. From germline, CDR1 is SGHTA and CDR2 FQGTGA. Written as DNA, the CDR3 is TGTGCCAGCAGTTCAGGGACCTACAATGAGCAGTTCTTC. Its protein is CASSSGTYNEQFF. The complete variable domain, with remaining parts taken from reference TRBV7-3 and TRBJ2-1, reads GAGVSQTPSNKVTEKGKYVELRCDPISGHTALYWYRQSLGQGPEFLIYFQGTGAADDSGLPNDRFFAVRPEGSVSTLKIQRTERGDSAVYLCASSSGTYNEQFFGPGTRLTVL.

The V and J genes are TRBV29-1 and TRBJ2-7; the D call may be TRBD1 or TRBD2 (5 bases each). Germline V gene sequence: CDR1 SQVTM, CDR2 ANQGSEA. V lost 7 bases, J lost 2 bases, and 9 bases lay in between. The CDR3 sequence is 11 residues long. The CDR3 bases are TGCAGCGGAGGGGACCCCTACGAGCAGTACTTC. Protein sequence: CSGGDPYEQYF.

The chain has TRBV27 and TRBJ2-7, with 13 bases fitting TRBD2. The CDR3 is 18 residues long. Germline V CDR1 and CDR2: MNHEY, SMNVEV (reference sequence). V shed 6 bases and J 6 bases; nucleotides not matched to a gene: 17. The CDR3 nucleotides read TGTGCCAGCAGCATAATACTAGCGGGAGGGCCTGTTCACGCCGAGCAGTACTTC. Translated: CASSIILAGGPVHAEQYF.

This clone showed up just once. This chain uses TRBV9 with TRBJ1-2; no clear D. The V and J ends lost 4 bases and 8 bases respectively, with 18 bases between them. Germline V gene data show CDR1 as SGDLS and CDR2 as YYNGEE. The CDR3 contains 14 residues. CDR3 loop: CASSPTILGRGYTF. DNA of the CDR3: TGTGCCAGCAGCCCGACAATTCTTGGCAGGGGCTACACCTTC.

The table lists this clone with a count of one. The chain carries TRBV7-9 and TRBJ1-2; 10 positions match TRBD1. The J segment lost 7 bases and the V segment lost 5 bases, leaving 7 bases of the junction unmatched. The CDR3 loop spans 14 amino acids. Germline values: CDR1 SEHNR, CDR2 FQNEAQ (reference sequence). The CDR3 region has the DNA TGTGCCAGCAGCCAGCTGACAGGGGGCTCTGGCTACACCTTC. It translates to CASSQLTGGSGYTF.

The rearrangement links TRBV2 to TRBJ2-1; D call uncertain. CDR3 length: 15 amino acids. Deletions cut 1 base from V and 4 bases from J, with 11 bases between. The germline gives CDR1 SNHLY, CDR2 FYNNEI. CDR3 nucleotide sequence: TGTGCCAGCAGTGAAGAGATGGGCAGTTACAATGAGCAGTTCTTC. As protein: CASSEEMGSYNEQFF.

The chain couples TRBV29-1 to TRBJ2-5, with 7 bases identical to TRBD2. Near its end, the DNA agrees better with TRBJ2-7, so the J call may be wrong. The germline CDR1 and CDR2 sequences are SQVTM and ANQGSEA. The CDR3 is made up of 12 amino acids. CDR3 sequence reads: CSVQGGLFEQYF. The CDR3 coding sequence is TGCAGCGTCCAGGGAGGGTTGTTCGAGCAGTACTTC.

The CDR3 is CASSLVRLAGRETQYF. CDR3 DNA: TGTGCCAGCAGCTTGGTTAGACTAGCGGGTCGAGAGACCCAGTACTTC. The chain combines TRBV5-5 with TRBJ2-5; TRBD2 agrees at 10 bases. Germline values: CDR1 SGHKS, CDR2 YYEKEE (reference sequence). The CDR3 has 16 residues. V dropped 0 bases and J dropped 4; count of bases not matched to a gene: 6.